The entry below describes one T cell receptor (beta chain). The entry originates in a study of technical replicates of blood from a few donors. The CDR3 length is 16 residues. Trimming cost V 3 bases and J 2 bases, with 15 bases left between them. The V gene's germline CDR1 is LGHNA and CDR2 YNFKEQ. The table came from immunoSEQ multiplex PCR; TCRdb's copy has only in-frame clones and leaves some out. The sample includes about 61,000 clones, more than 75% of them seen just once. This clonotype originated in a human donor in good health. Some clones in this sample may be carry-over from other donors' samples. The gene calls are TRBV4-2 and TRBJ2-3, with D possibly being TRBD2 (5 bases). The sample comprised PBMCs. The CDR3 coding sequence is TGTGCCAGCAGCCACATAGACTACACGTACACAGATACGCAGTATTTT. Translation gives CASSHIDYTYTDTQYF.